These 5 T cell receptor beta chains originate from one sample sequenced in a study of blood T cell repertoires in COVID-19 (dated by TCRdb to the early 2020s). Library preparation was by the immunoSEQ multiplex PCR assay. TCRdb obtained this table from immuneACCESS and retained in-frame rearrangements with V and J assigned. These tables miss some clones; where compared with another copy, unresolved V genes account for less than half of the shortfall, and the remainder is unexplained. The sample records about 480,000 clones, around 89% of which are singletons. 1.5% to 2% of the sample belongs to the ten largest clones. The specimen was PBMCs or T cells enriched from blood (not recorded which). Every receptor here comes from a middle-aged woman who had recovered from COVID-19.

The chain couples TRBV24-1 to TRBJ2-1; 8 positions match TRBD2. CDR3 length equals 14 residues. Unmatched junction bases numbered 8, after V lost 5 bases and J lost 9 bases. CDR1 is KGHDR and CDR2 is SFDVKD in the germline V gene. CDR3 residues: CATSGTSSSREQFF. DNA for the CDR3: TGTGCCACCAGTGGGACTAGCAGCAGCCGTGAGCAGTTCTTC.

The chain links TRBV30 to TRBJ1-1, with D unclear. Per the germline V gene, CDR1 is GTSNPN and CDR2 is SVGIG (reference sequence). The ends were cut back, 2 bases at V and 0 bases at J, with 7 bases in the middle. CDR3 size: 13 residues. CDR3 in amino acids: CAWSSNLNTEAFF. Written as DNA, the CDR3 is TGTGCCTGGAGTAGTAACTTGAACACTGAAGCTTTCTTT.

This chain connects TRBV12-3 or TRBV12-4 to TRBJ2-3, with D perhaps TRBD2 (5 bases). V was cut by 6 bases and J by 6 bases, with 13 bases left in between. The CDR3 spans 13 residues. The CDR3 protein is CASSSAEGDTQYF. The CDR3 DNA is TGTGCCAGCAGCTCAGCCGAGGGCGATACGCAGTATTTT.

The chain is built from TRBV5-6 and TRBJ2-1, with TRBD1 matching 7 bases. CDR3 length: 14 residues. CDR1 and CDR2 from the germline V gene are SGHDT and YYEEEE. J gave up 8 bases and V 5 bases, and 10 bases lay outside the gene matches. The CDR3 loop is CASSYGNRGHEQFF. DNA for the CDR3: TGTGCCAGCAGTTACGGAAACAGGGGCCATGAGCAGTTCTTC.

This clone has at least ten counts. The gene calls are TRBV7-9 and TRBJ1-6; D is uncertain. Trimming removed 2 bases from V and 9 bases from J, with 11 bases in between. The CDR3 extends over 14 amino acids. Germline V gene sequence: CDR1 SEHNR, CDR2 FQNEAQ (reference sequence). The CDR3 bases are TGTGCCAGCAGCTTAATGCGGGGTGGTTCACCCCTCCACTTT. As protein: CASSLMRGGSPLHF.